Listed here are 27 T cell receptor beta chains from one sample, sequenced in a study of preoperative IRX-2 immunotherapy in early breast cancer. Treatment noted: preoperative locoregional IRX-2 cytokine immunotherapy. The assay was immunoSEQ multiplex PCR, and TCRdb's table has in-frame clones only and misses some. In the table there are 30,000 or so clones, 65% to 85% of which are singletons. This sample was obtained from a patient treated with IRX-2 immunotherapy. The source of these receptors is a human donor with breast cancer.

The table lists this clone with a few counts. The genes are TRBV1 and TRBJ1-4; the table names TRBD1, a call not compared with the DNA. TRBV1 is listed as a pseudogene. The CDR3 covers 16 residues. CDR3 loop: CASSHLSGTGSEKLFF. As DNA, the CDR3 is TGCGCCAGCAGCCACCTTAGCGGGACAGGGAGTGAAAAACTGTTTTTT.

This chain links TRBV19 with TRBJ2-2; D is ambiguous. V gave up 6 bases and J gave up 10 bases, with 18 bases separating them. The CDR3 has 14 amino acids. The germline V gene has CDR1 LNHDA and CDR2 SQIVND (reference sequence). The CDR3 spells CASSPTLVSEELFF. In DNA, the CDR3 is TGTGCCAGTAGCCCCACCCTGGTATCGGAGGAGCTGTTTTTT.

This sequence joins TRBV7-1 and TRBJ2-7, with D perhaps TRBD2 (5 bases). TRBV7-1 is an ORF, and what it does is uncertain. Trimming cost V 3 bases and J 0 bases, with 9 bases left between them. This CDR3 has 14 residues. CDR3 nucleotides: TGTGCCAGCAGCTCTTTCGCGGGCTCCTACGAGCAGTACTTC. Translation: CASSSFAGSYEQYF.

This chain connects TRBV19 to TRBJ1-1, with D hard to call. CDR1 and CDR2 (germline): LNHDA, SQIVND (reference sequence). V dropped 3 bases and J dropped 4 bases, with 12 bases sitting between them. This CDR3 spans 14 amino acids. The CDR3 loop is CASSIWIGGTEAFF. CDR3 in DNA: TGTGCCAGTAGTATCTGGATCGGCGGCACTGAAGCTTTCTTT.

This clone has a single count. The chain couples TRBV7-6 to TRBJ1-4; 8 bases map to TRBD1. Trimming at V came to 5 bases and at J to 7 bases, leaving 12 bases not matched to a gene. Germline V CDR1 and CDR2: SGHVS, FNYEAQ. The CDR3 has 16 residues. CDR3 residues: CASSAGQAGRGEKLFF. In DNA, the CDR3 is TGTGCCAGCAGCGCGGGACAGGCGGGTCGAGGTGAAAAACTGTTTTTT. Drawing the rest from reference TRBV7-6 and TRBJ1-4, the complete variable domain is GAGVSQSPRYKVTKRGQDVALRCDPISGHVSLYWYRQALGQGPEFLTYFNYEAQQDKSGLPNDRFSAERPEGSISTLTIQRTEQRDSAMYRCASSAGQAGRGEKLFFGSGTQLSVL.

The J gene is TRBJ2-7, the V gene TRBV14, with D uncertain. CDR3 length: 14 amino acids. Trimming took 3 bases from V and 3 from J, leaving 12 bases between them. Germline-derived CDR1 and CDR2 are SGHDN and FVKESK. The CDR3, as DNA: TGTGCCAGCAGCCATAGGGCCGACGTCTACGAGCAGTACTTC. As protein: CASSHRADVYEQYF.

V usage is TRBV4-1 and J usage is TRBJ1-1; 8 bases agree with TRBD1. The CDR3 is 14 residues long. Germline V gives CDR1 MGHRA, CDR2 YSYEKL. V dropped 0 bases and J dropped 6; count of bases not matched to a gene: 3. The CDR3 here is CASSQDSQGAEAFF. The DNA of the CDR3 is TGCGCCAGCAGCCAAGATTCACAGGGGGCTGAAGCTTTCTTT.

This clone was counted between two and nine times. This rearrangement joins TRBV15 to TRBJ2-7; D perhaps matches TRBD1 (6 bases). The CDR3 has 14 residues. The germline CDR1 and CDR2 sequences are LNHNV and YYDKDF (reference sequence). Between the trimmed V and J ends, which lost 4 bases and 1 base, there was a span of 11 bases. The CDR3 region is CATSMGARSYEQYF. The CDR3, as DNA: TGTGCCACCAGCATGGGGGCGCGATCCTACGAGCAGTACTTC.

The rearrangement links TRBV11-1 to TRBJ2-7; no clear D gene. Germline loops: CDR1 SGHAT, CDR2 FQDESV (reference sequence). Trimming took off 1 base at V and 0 bases at J, with 10 bases between the two ends. The CDR3 extends over 15 amino acids. This chain's CDR3 is CASSLGSGSSYEQYF. Here the CDR3 DNA reads TGTGCCAGCAGCTTAGGTTCGGGCAGCTCCTACGAGCAGTACTTC.

This chain joins TRBV7-1 and TRBJ2-1; 9 positions match TRBD2. TRBV7-1 is an ORF for which the function is uncertain. V dropped 4 bases and J dropped 6; count of bases not matched to a gene: 7. The CDR3 extends over 15 amino acids. CDR3 coding DNA: TGTGCCAGCAGCTTGGTGCCTAGCGGGATCAATGAGCAGTTCTTC. Its translation: CASSLVPSGINEQFF.

This clone was seen just once. This chain links TRBV6-8 with TRBJ2-7, with D unclear. This CDR3 has 16 amino acids. Germline lookup yields CDR1 MNHGY and CDR2 SAAAGT. Trimming pared 0 bases from V and 4 bases from J, leaving 16 bases between. The CDR3 DNA reads as TGTGCCAGCAGTTACTCCTCGGGCGTCTCGCGGTACGAGCAGTACTTC. Translated, it gives CASSYSSGVSRYEQYF.

This chain links TRBV11-3 with TRBJ1-5; D gene ambiguous. V lost 3 bases, J lost 0 bases, and 9 bases lay in between. The germline V gene encodes CDR1 SGHNT and CDR2 YENEEA. This CDR3 contains 15 residues. CDR3 region: CASSLGVYSNQPQHF. DNA for the CDR3: TGTGCCAGCAGCTTGGGAGTCTATAGCAATCAGCCCCAGCATTTT.

The V and J genes are TRBV5-1 and TRBJ2-3; 8 bases line up with TRBD1. The V gene's germline CDR1 is SGHRS and CDR2 YFSETQ. CDR3 length equals 14 residues. The ends lost 4 bases at V and 5 bases at J; junction bases unmatched: 6. The CDR3 sequence: CASSLGQVGDTQYF. The CDR3 coding sequence is TGCGCCAGCAGCCTGGGACAGGTTGGAGATACGCAGTATTTT.

This clone was observed a single time. The chain couples TRBV19 to TRBJ1-6; 7 bases fit TRBD1. The CDR3 is 14 residues long. Germline-derived CDR1 and CDR2 are LNHDA and SQIVND (reference sequence). After removal of 2 bases from V and 8 bases from J, the junction contained 3 bases not matched to a gene. The CDR3 spells CASSISGGDSPLHF. CDR3 bases: TGTGCCAGTAGTATATCAGGGGGAGATTCACCCCTCCACTTT.

The chain has TRBV11-3 and TRBJ1-5; TRBD1 might be the D (5 bases). V was pared by 5 bases and J by 1 base, with 12 bases between. Per the germline V gene, CDR1 is SGHNT and CDR2 is YENEEA. This CDR3 has 15 residues. The CDR3 nucleotides read TGTGCCAGCAGCCTCGGACATGCCAGCAATCAGCCCCAGCATTTT. It encodes CASSLGHASNQPQHF.

The chain carries TRBV5-1 and TRBJ2-1, with 9 bases that match TRBD1. Germline V lookup: CDR1 SGHRS, CDR2 YFSETQ. The CDR3 totals 15 residues. The V and J ends lost 1 base and 4 bases, in that order; junction bases with no gene match: 3. CDR3 nucleotide sequence: TGCGCCAGCAGCTTGTCGGGACAGGGATACAATGAGCAGTTCTTC. Its translation: CASSLSGQGYNEQFF.

This chain uses TRBV11-3 with TRBJ2-1; D remains ambiguous. The CDR3 runs 15 residues. The germline gives CDR1 SGHNT, CDR2 YENEEA. The V gene lost 5 bases and the J gene lost 4 bases, with 15 bases spanning the gap. Here the CDR3 reads CASSPRALRYNEQFF. The CDR3, as DNA: TGTGCCAGCAGCCCTAGGGCCCTGAGGTACAATGAGCAGTTCTTC.

This clone was seen more than once but under ten times. The chain links TRBV6-1 to TRBJ2-7; D is possibly TRBD1 or TRBD2 (5 bases each). The CDR3 has 13 residues. The germline CDR1 and CDR2 sequences are MNHNS and SASEGT. The V gene lost 1 base and the J gene lost 3 bases, with 7 bases spanning the gap. As DNA, the CDR3 is TGTGCCAGCAGTGAAGTGAGGGGCTACGAGCAGTACTTC. It encodes CASSEVRGYEQYF.

V usage is TRBV6-8 and J usage is TRBJ2-1; 8 bases line up with TRBD2. The CDR3 is made up of 14 amino acids. Germline V gene lookup returns CDR1 MNHGY and CDR2 SAAAGT. Trimming took 6 bases from V and 8 from J; bases not matched to a gene: 9. CDR3 sequence reads: CASSRGLAKYEQFF. As DNA, the CDR3 is TGTGCCAGCAGCCGAGGACTAGCCAAATATGAGCAGTTCTTC.

The chain combines TRBV19 with TRBJ1-4, with 8 bases identical to TRBD1. The CDR3 sequence is 17 residues long. Looked up from germline, CDR1 is LNHDA and CDR2 is SQIVND (reference sequence). The V and J ends lost 3 bases and 0 bases, in that order; junction bases with no gene match: 6. CDR3 bases: TGTGCCAGTAGTATGCGGGACAGGACGACAACTAATGAAAAACTGTTTTTT. Translation: CASSMRDRTTTNEKLFF.

The CDR3 here is CASSFGVGEGTQYF. The CDR3 DNA reads TGTGCCAGCAGCTTCGGAGTTGGAGAGGGTACGCAGTATTTT. V is TRBV11-3 and J is TRBJ2-3; a weak D match, TRBD2 (5 bases). Germline V gives CDR1 SGHNT, CDR2 YENEEA. This CDR3 is built from 14 residues. Deletions cut 3 bases from V and 8 bases from J, with 15 bases between.

The chain links TRBV5-1 to TRBJ1-2; no firm D call. The CDR3 extends over 15 amino acids. The V end lost 0 bases, the J end lost 8 bases, and 17 bases lay between the germline ends. Germline CDR1 and CDR2: SGHRS and YFSETQ. CDR3 DNA sequence: TGCGCCAGCAGCTTGGAGGCAGGAGGGCCGGGGGGCTACACCTTC. This encodes CASSLEAGGPGGYTF.

The rearrangement links TRBV11-3 to TRBJ2-5; possible D gene TRBD2, 6 bases. V was trimmed by 2 bases and J by 2 bases, leaving 12 bases between them. The CDR3 sequence is 15 residues long. Germline CDR1 is SGHNT and CDR2 is YENEEA. CDR3 loop: CASSLNGGTQETQYF. CDR3 sequence (DNA): TGTGCCAGCAGCTTAAACGGGGGAACTCAAGAGACCCAGTACTTC.

The sample holds one count of this clone. V and J are TRBV23-1 and TRBJ2-7; no definite D call. TRBV23-1 is assigned to the ORF class and has an uncertain function. The CDR3 loop spans 13 amino acids. The V end lost 6 bases, the J end lost 6 bases, and 15 bases lay between the germline ends. The CDR3 DNA sequence: TGCGCCAGCAGCCAAAGAAAAGATCTCGAGCAGTACTTC. It specifies CASSQRKDLEQYF.

The V and J genes are TRBV7-6 and TRBJ2-5; D unclear. Germline CDR1 is SGHVS and CDR2 is FNYEAQ. The V gene lost 2 bases and the J gene lost 1 base, with 11 bases spanning the gap. CDR3 size: 15 residues. CDR3 residues: CASSLSAGIQETQYF. CDR3 bases: TGTGCCAGCAGCTTATCAGCCGGCATCCAAGAGACCCAGTACTTC. The full variable domain, with the rest looked up from reference TRBV7-6 and TRBJ2-5, is GAGVSQSPRYKVTKRGQDVALRCDPISGHVSLYWYRQALGQGPEFLTYFNYEAQQDKSGLPNDRFSAERPEGSISTLTIQRTEQRDSAMYRCASSLSAGIQETQYFGPGTRLLVL.

This clone was detected only a few times. The V gene is TRBV19, the J gene TRBJ2-3; 8 bases are shared with TRBD1. This CDR3 comprises 15 residues. V gave up 3 bases and J gave up 1 base; unmatched junction bases: 3. The germline V gene has CDR1 LNHDA and CDR2 SQIVND (reference sequence). The CDR3 loop is CASSIQGARTDTQYF. The CDR3, as DNA: TGTGCCAGTAGTATCCAGGGGGCCCGCACAGATACGCAGTATTTT.

This clone was seen a single time. The chain uses TRBV29-1 and TRBJ2-5; D is unresolved. Germline CDR1 is SQVTM and CDR2 is ANQGSEA. The CDR3 covers 12 residues. The V and J ends lost 5 bases and 0 bases respectively, with 7 bases between them. CDR3 region: CSVQRDQETQYF. In DNA, the CDR3 is TGCAGCGTTCAACGGGACCAAGAGACCCAGTACTTC.